A single sample gave rise to the 8 T cell receptor beta chains below, sequenced in a study of cytomegalovirus exposure and HLA in healthy donors. Primers: 60 Vbeta forward and 13 Jbeta reverse. Data came from immunoSEQ multiplex PCR; TCRdb stores just in-frame clones and leaves some out. Of 200,000 to 250,000 clones listed, over 65% are singletons. The specimen sequenced was PBMCs. The source of these receptors is a man aged 18 to 35 in good health and CMV-seronegative.

The V and J genes are TRBV6-6 and TRBJ2-7, with 7 bases identical to TRBD1. The germline CDR1 and CDR2 sequences are MNHNY and SVGAGI (reference sequence). The CDR3 extends over 12 amino acids. Trimming took 4 bases from V and 6 from J; bases not matched to a gene: 3. This chain's CDR3 is CASSFTGVEQYF. The DNA of the CDR3 is TGTGCCAGCAGTTTTACAGGGGTCGAGCAGTACTTC.

Comment on this clone: One end of the junction is discordant with germline, which a read error may explain. The rearrangement joins TRBV5-4 to TRBJ2-7; TRBD1 might be the D (6 bases). The CDR3 totals 12 residues. Germline assignment: CDR1 SGHNT and CDR2 YYREEE (reference sequence). As DNA, the CDR3 is TGTGCCAGCAGCTCCGACAGGAGCAATCCCCACTTC. The encoded protein is CASSSDRSNPHF.

The gene calls are TRBV28 and TRBJ1-4, with 9 nucleotides matching TRBD1. CDR3 length: 14 amino acids. The junction had 5 bases not matched to a gene; V was cut back by 6 bases and J by 6 bases. Germline V gives CDR1 MDHEN, CDR2 SYDVKM. The CDR3 spells CASRPDRGDEKLFF. DNA of the CDR3: TGTGCCAGCAGGCCGGACAGGGGAGATGAAAAACTGTTTTTT.

V and J are TRBV6-5 and TRBJ1-1; D possibly corresponds to TRBD1 (6 bases). Germline CDR1 is MNHEY and CDR2 is SVGAGI. Trimming shortened V by 2 bases and J by 5 bases, and 12 bases separated the two germline ends. The CDR3 is made up of 14 amino acids. This CDR3 reads CASSYAGALTEAFF. The CDR3 coding sequence is TGTGCCAGCAGTTACGCGGGGGCGCTGACTGAAGCTTTCTTT.

Regarding this clone: The germline gene is not matched at one end of the junction; a read error may be the cause. This sequence joins TRBV7-9 and TRBJ1-2; unclear D gene. The germline V gene encodes CDR1 SEHNR and CDR2 FQNEAQ (reference sequence). The CDR3 is made up of 12 amino acids. CDR3 protein: CSSSLGDYGYTF. CDR3 coding DNA: TGTTCCAGCAGCTTAGGAGACTATGGCTACACCTTC.

V and J are TRBV2 and TRBJ2-7; TRBD2 matches at 8 bases. Germline assignment: CDR1 SNHLY and CDR2 FYNNEI. V was pared by 3 bases and J by 0 bases, with 1 base of the junction left unmatched. The CDR3 is made up of 14 amino acids. CDR3 sequence reads: CASSETSVSYEQYF. For the CDR3, the DNA is TGTGCCAGCAGTGAGACTAGCGTCTCCTACGAGCAGTACTTC.

The chain joins TRBV2 to TRBJ2-5; 8 bases are a match to TRBD2. The assigned J gene may be wrong: the sequence end matches TRBJ2-7 better. This CDR3 contains 16 residues. Germline V gene data show CDR1 as SNHLY and CDR2 as FYNNEI. In nucleotides, the CDR3 is TGTGCCAGCGGTCAAGAGAGCGGGAGCCTCTCCTACGAGCAGTACTTC. Translating gives CASGQESGSLSYEQYF.

In regard to this clone: A read error may account for a junction end that differs from germline. In DNA, the CDR3 is TGTGCCAGCAGCCACAGGGGGGCCTATGGCCACACCTTC. It is translated as CASSHRGAYGHTF. The chain links TRBV7-9 to TRBJ1-2; 8 bases agree with TRBD1. CDR1 is SEHNR, CDR2 FQNEAQ, per germline (reference sequence). The CDR3 consists of 13 residues.